Presented here are 30 T cell receptor beta chains from one specimen sequenced in a study of blood T cell repertoires in COVID-19. Data came from immunoSEQ multiplex PCR; TCRdb stores just in-frame clones and leaves some out. The table records approximately 60,000 clones, over 65% of them present only once. The specimen was peripheral blood. These receptors all come from a man aged 55 to 70 with COVID-19, enrolled during active disease.

This clone came up a few times. The V and J genes are TRBV19 and TRBJ1-6; a possible D gene is TRBD1 (5 bases). Germline CDR1 reads LNHDA; CDR2 reads SQIVND (reference sequence). This CDR3 is built from 13 residues. Trimming left V 5 bases short and J 10 bases short, with 12 bases between. The CDR3 loop reads CASSWGGMSPLHF. In nucleotides, the CDR3 is TGTGCCAGTAGTTGGGGGGGAATGTCACCCCTCCACTTT.

This clone was seen a few times. The CDR3 DNA follows: TGTGCCAGCAGTTTGTTGACAGGGCGTTTCTATGGCTACACCTTC. As protein: CASSLLTGRFYGYTF. The genes are TRBV28 and TRBJ1-2; 7 positions agree with TRBD1. Trimming cost V 3 bases and J 4 bases; bases outside gene matches: 8. CDR1 and CDR2 from the germline V gene are MDHEN and SYDVKM. There are 15 residues in the CDR3.

In its sample, this clone was seen a few times. The chain carries TRBV30 and TRBJ1-3; no reliable D call. This CDR3 comprises 14 residues. CDR1 is GTSNPN, CDR2 SVGIG, per germline (reference sequence). The V and J ends lost 1 base and 0 bases respectively, with 7 bases between them. The CDR3 is CAWSDGFSGNTIYF. As DNA, the CDR3 is TGTGCCTGGAGTGACGGGTTCTCTGGAAACACCATATATTTT.

The genes are TRBV12-3 or TRBV12-4 and TRBJ1-2; weak D call: TRBD1 (6 bases). This CDR3 region has 13 residues. The V gene lost 6 bases and the J gene lost 3 bases, with 11 bases spanning the gap. The CDR3 here is CASSGQNDYGYTF. The CDR3 DNA reads as TGTGCCAGCAGCGGACAGAACGACTATGGCTACACCTTC.

V is TRBV30 and J is TRBJ1-4; 7 bases match TRBD1. J gave up 3 bases and V 5 bases, and 12 bases lay outside the gene matches. This CDR3 has 16 residues. The V gene's germline CDR1 is GTSNPN and CDR2 SVGIG (reference sequence). The CDR3 loop is CAWGQGGSPANEKLFF. CDR3 nucleotide sequence: TGTGCCTGGGGGCAGGGGGGCTCCCCCGCTAATGAAAAACTGTTTTTT.

The chain combines TRBV6-5 with TRBJ1-3, with D tentatively TRBD1 (6 bases). In germline, CDR1 is MNHEY, CDR2 SVGAGI. The CDR3 consists of 13 residues. Trimming pared 7 bases from V and 3 bases from J, leaving 10 bases between. CDR3 bases: TGTGCCAGCACCAGGGGCATTGGAAACACCATATATTTT. This translates into CASTRGIGNTIYF.

The chain recombines TRBV9 with TRBJ2-1; D is possibly TRBD1 (7 bases). Looked up from germline, CDR1 is SGDLS and CDR2 is YYNGEE. The CDR3 extends over 14 amino acids. Trimming removed 4 bases at V and 4 bases at J, with 12 bases between. In nucleotides, the CDR3 is TGTGCCAGCAGCCCGGGGGACAGTTACAATGAGCAGTTCTTC. It specifies CASSPGDSYNEQFF.

The chain combines TRBV5-6 with TRBJ1-1, with a possible D match to TRBD1 (5 bases). The CDR3 extends over 12 amino acids. CDR1 is SGHDT and CDR2 is YYEEEE in the germline V gene. Trimming shortened V by 0 bases and J by 7 bases, and 7 bases separated the two germline ends. The CDR3 sequence: CASSLGRGEAFF. In DNA, the CDR3 is TGTGCCAGCAGCTTGGGGAGGGGTGAAGCTTTCTTT.

This clone was detected a few times. The chain has TRBV2 and TRBJ2-7; the match to TRBD1 covers 8 bases. The CDR3 extends over 16 amino acids. Per the germline V gene, CDR1 is SNHLY and CDR2 is FYNNEI. V shed 3 bases and J 6 bases; nucleotides not matched to a gene: 13. CDR3 sequence: CASSEGQQGANSEQYF. CDR3 nucleotides: TGTGCCAGCAGTGAGGGTCAGCAGGGGGCGAATAGCGAGCAGTACTTC.

The CDR3 reads CASSLNGQGGETQYF. In DNA form, the CDR3 reads TGCGCCAGCAGCCTAAACGGACAGGGAGGAGAGACCCAGTACTTC. The chain recombines TRBV5-1 with TRBJ2-5, with 8 bases lining up with TRBD1. The CDR3 spans 15 residues. Germline V gene lookup returns CDR1 SGHRS and CDR2 YFSETQ. V gave up 4 bases and J gave up 4 bases; unmatched junction bases: 9.

This chain uses TRBV19 with TRBJ2-1; 8 nucleotides line up with TRBD2. There are 15 residues in the CDR3. J was trimmed by 4 bases and V by 5 bases; bases with no gene match: 7. CDR1 is LNHDA and CDR2 is SQIVND in the germline V gene (reference sequence). The CDR3 here is CASSWGIAGYNEQFF. The DNA for the CDR3 is TGTGCCAGTAGTTGGGGTATAGCGGGATACAATGAGCAGTTCTTC.

The chain joins TRBV11-2 to TRBJ2-2; D may be TRBD1 (6 bases). The CDR3 covers 14 residues. Germline-derived CDR1 and CDR2 are SGHAT and FQNNGV. V was cut by 6 bases and J by 7 bases, with 15 bases left in between. Written as DNA, the CDR3 is TGTGCCAGCAGACCGACAGGATATAGCGGGGAGCTGTTTTTT. Translating it yields CASRPTGYSGELFF.

This chain links TRBV2 with TRBJ1-2, with 8 bases matching TRBD1. This CDR3 is built from 13 residues. Looked up from germline, CDR1 is SNHLY and CDR2 is FYNNEI. V dropped 6 bases and J dropped 6; count of bases not matched to a gene: 6. CDR3 loop: CASRGTGLNGYTF. Here the CDR3 DNA reads TGTGCCAGCAGGGGGACAGGACTTAATGGCTACACCTTC.

The chain carries TRBV6-5 and TRBJ2-7; the match to TRBD2 covers 7 bases. Germline V gives CDR1 MNHEY, CDR2 SVGAGI. V was clipped by 4 bases and J by 2 bases; unmatched bases: 11. The CDR3 extends over 16 amino acids. The CDR3 spells CASSLSSGTTTYEQYF. The CDR3 DNA reads as TGTGCCAGCAGTTTGTCCTCCGGGACTACCACCTACGAGCAGTACTTC.

The CDR3 DNA follows: TGTGCCAGCAGAAGGGACAGCACTGAAGCTTTCTTT. Its protein product is CASRRDSTEAFF. V usage is TRBV2 and J usage is TRBJ1-1; 7 bases are a match to TRBD1. This CDR3 spans 12 amino acids. The ends lost 6 bases at V and 4 bases at J; junction bases unmatched: 2. CDR1 is SNHLY and CDR2 is FYNNEI in the germline V gene. Full variable domain (remainder filled in from reference TRBV2 and TRBJ1-1): EPEVTQTPSHQVTQMGQEVILRCVPISNHLYFYWYRQILGQKVEFLVSFYNNEISEKSEIFDDQFSVERPDGSNFTLKIRSTKLEDSAMYFCASRRDSTEAFFGQGTRLTVV.

The chain links TRBV11-1 to TRBJ2-1; D ambiguous. V was trimmed by 5 bases and J by 0 bases, leaving 8 bases between them. Germline V CDR1 and CDR2: SGHAT, FQDESV (reference sequence). The CDR3 consists of 14 residues. This CDR3 reads CASSKQLSYNEQFF. Written as DNA, the CDR3 is TGTGCCAGCAGCAAACAGCTCTCCTACAATGAGCAGTTCTTC. Combining the CDR3 with reference TRBV11-1 and TRBJ2-1 gives the whole variable domain EAEVAQSPRYKITEKSQAVAFWCDPISGHATLYWYRQILGQGPELLVQFQDESVVDDSQLPKDRFSAERLKGVDSTLKIQPAELGDSAMYLCASSKQLSYNEQFFGPGTRLTVL.

The sample holds one count of this clone. The V gene is TRBV7-9, the J gene TRBJ2-1; D gene uncertain. CDR1 SEHNR and CDR2 FQNEAQ come from the germline V gene (reference sequence). The CDR3 contains 11 residues. Trimming took off 5 bases at V and 9 bases at J, with 8 bases between the two ends. The CDR3 reads CASSLELEQFF. CDR3 nucleotides: TGTGCCAGCAGCCTAGAACTTGAGCAGTTCTTC.

The chain uses TRBV7-3 and TRBJ1-1; D is uncertain. The CDR3 has 13 amino acids. Trimming pared 1 base from V and 5 bases from J, leaving 8 bases between. Germline values: CDR1 SGHTA, CDR2 FQGTGA. The CDR3 here is CASSLRAKTEAFF. The CDR3 DNA reads TGTGCCAGCAGCTTAAGGGCGAAGACTGAAGCTTTCTTT.

This rearrangement joins TRBV9 to TRBJ1-1; weak D call: TRBD1 (6 bases). The CDR3 is 15 amino acids. Germline V lookup: CDR1 SGDLS, CDR2 YYNGEE. Trimming took 0 bases from V and 1 from J, leaving 10 bases between them. CDR3 sequence: CASSVDYRANTEAFF. The CDR3 region has the DNA TGTGCCAGCAGCGTAGATTACAGGGCGAACACTGAAGCTTTCTTT. The whole variable domain, remainder taken from reference TRBV9 and TRBJ1-1, is DSGVTQTPKHLITATGQRVTLRCSPRSGDLSVYWYQQSLDQGLQFLIQYYNGEERAKGNILERFSAQQFPDLHSELNLSSLELGDSALYFCASSVDYRANTEAFFGQGTRLTVV.

The chain links TRBV5-7 to TRBJ2-5; D might be TRBD2 (5 bases). TRBV5-7 is designated an ORF whose function remains uncertain. V lost 4 bases to trimming and J lost 3 bases, with 13 bases between them. CDR3 size: 14 residues. This CDR3 is CASSELASEETQYF. In nucleotides, the CDR3 is TGTGCCAGCAGCGAGCTAGCCAGCGAAGAGACCCAGTACTTC.

The V and J genes are TRBV3-1 (or the pseudogene TRBV3-2) and TRBJ1-2; D might be TRBD1 (5 bases). CDR1 is LGHDT and CDR2 is YNNKEL in the germline V gene (reference sequence). The CDR3 loop spans 17 amino acids. V lost 0 bases and J lost 7, with 21 bases in between. The CDR3 bases are TGTGCCAGCAGCCAAGATCTCGGCTCGGCAGGGAACAGTGGCTACACCTTC. Amino acids: CASSQDLGSAGNSGYTF.

V usage is TRBV4-2 and J usage is TRBJ1-2; D not certain. The length of the CDR3 is 13 residues. Germline V gene lookup returns CDR1 LGHNA and CDR2 YNFKEQ. Trimming stripped 4 bases from V and 8 bases from J, with 14 bases between. The CDR3 reads CASSLERSGGYTF. The CDR3 DNA sequence: TGTGCCAGCAGCCTCGAGCGGTCCGGGGGCTACACCTTC.

V usage is TRBV11-3 and J usage is TRBJ1-1; D uncertain. This CDR3 has 14 residues. The germline CDR1 and CDR2 sequences are SGHNT and YENEEA. Trimming removed 3 bases at V and 3 bases at J, with 11 bases between. Here the CDR3 DNA reads TGTGCCAGCAGCTTCTCGGGATTGGACACTGAAGCTTTCTTT. Protein sequence: CASSFSGLDTEAFF. Variable domain in full (rest from reference TRBV11-3 and TRBJ1-1): EAGVVQSPRYKIIEKKQPVAFWCNPISGHNTLYWYLQNLGQGPELLIRYENEEAVDDSQLPKDRFSAERLKGVDSTLKIQPAELGDSAVYLCASSFSGLDTEAFFGQGTRLTVV.

The chain links TRBV7-9 to TRBJ2-7; 10 bases align to TRBD1. The CDR3 extends over 15 amino acids. Germline CDR1 and CDR2: SEHNR and FQNEAQ (reference sequence). The junction had 6 bases not matched to a gene; V was cut back by 2 bases and J by 5 bases. CDR3 region: CASSLWTGGIHEQYF. CDR3 nucleotides: TGTGCCAGCAGCTTATGGACAGGGGGGATCCACGAGCAGTACTTC.

The genes are TRBV10-3 and TRBJ2-2, with 7 bases aligning to TRBD1. With V trimmed by 10 bases and J by 0 bases, 5 bases remained unmatched. Germline V gene sequence: CDR1 ENHRY, CDR2 SYGVKD. This CDR3 is built from 14 residues. As DNA, the CDR3 is TGTGCCACCTCCGGGACAGCGAACACCGGGGAGCTGTTTTTT. It translates to CATSGTANTGELFF.

The chain has TRBV29-1 and TRBJ1-1; 10 positions match TRBD1. The length of the CDR3 is 15 residues. CDR1 is SQVTM, CDR2 ANQGSEA, per germline. Germline trimming cut 6 bases from V and 5 bases from J; bases unmatched to any gene: 12. The CDR3 here is CSVTDLGTGETEAFF. The CDR3 DNA reads as TGCAGCGTCACGGATCTAGGGACAGGGGAGACTGAAGCTTTCTTT.

The chain couples TRBV24-1 to TRBJ1-1; tentative D call: TRBD1 (6 bases). Between the trimmed V and J ends, which lost 10 bases and 1 base, there was a span of 12 bases. CDR3 length: 13 residues. Germline V gene sequence: CDR1 KGHDR, CDR2 SFDVKD. CDR3 bases: TGTGCCACTATAGGGGGACAGAACACTGAAGCTTTCTTT. Protein sequence: CATIGGQNTEAFF.

The chain employs TRBV5-1 and TRBJ2-1; no reliable D call. CDR1 SGHRS and CDR2 YFSETQ come from the germline V gene. The CDR3 spans 15 residues. Trimming took 0 bases from V and 2 from J, leaving 9 bases between them. CDR3 amino acids: CASSLVDTPYNEQFF. Here the CDR3 DNA reads TGCGCCAGCAGCTTGGTAGACACTCCCTACAATGAGCAGTTCTTC.

The chain recombines TRBV7-9 with TRBJ2-2; D possibly corresponds to TRBD2 (6 bases). Deletions cut 3 bases from V and 2 bases from J, with 13 bases between. Germline V gene lookup returns CDR1 SEHNR and CDR2 FQNEAQ (reference sequence). The length of the CDR3 is 16 residues. The CDR3 nucleotides are TGTGCCAGCAGCTTCGGTAGGGGAGGAAACACCGGGGAGCTGTTTTTT. Protein product: CASSFGRGGNTGELFF.

The gene calls are TRBV7-2 and TRBJ2-3; possibly TRBD2 for D (6 bases). V dropped 1 base and J dropped 5 bases, with 13 bases sitting between them. This CDR3 is 15 amino acids long. Germline loops: CDR1 SGHTA, CDR2 FQGNSA. CDR3 in amino acids: CASSLDGGWGDTQYF. DNA of the CDR3: TGTGCCAGCAGCTTAGATGGAGGGTGGGGAGATACGCAGTATTTT.